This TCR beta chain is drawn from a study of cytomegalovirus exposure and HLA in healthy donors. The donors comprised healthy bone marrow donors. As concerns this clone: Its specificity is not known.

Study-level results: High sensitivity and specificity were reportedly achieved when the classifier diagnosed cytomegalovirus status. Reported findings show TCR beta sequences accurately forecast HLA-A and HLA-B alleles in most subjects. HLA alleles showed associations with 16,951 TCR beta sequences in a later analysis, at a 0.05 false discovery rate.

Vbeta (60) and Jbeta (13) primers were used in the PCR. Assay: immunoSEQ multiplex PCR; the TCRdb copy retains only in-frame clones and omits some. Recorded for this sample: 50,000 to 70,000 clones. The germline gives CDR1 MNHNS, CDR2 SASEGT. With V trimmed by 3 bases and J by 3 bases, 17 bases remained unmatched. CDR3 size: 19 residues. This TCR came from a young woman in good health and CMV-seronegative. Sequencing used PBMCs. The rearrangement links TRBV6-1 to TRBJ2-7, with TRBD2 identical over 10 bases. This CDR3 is CASSDPLFGRTSGGYEQYF. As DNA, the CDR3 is TGTGCCAGCAGTGATCCCCTTTTTGGCAGGACTAGCGGAGGCTACGAGCAGTACTTC.